The subject of this entry is one TCR beta chain. The time point here: pretreatment peripheral blood. The data were obtained in a study of PD-L1 blockade in urothelial cancer. Synthetic analogs of TCR templates were spiked into every PCR. TCRdb's table, derived via immunoSEQ multiplex PCR, lists solely in-frame clones and lacks some. The repertoire holds 85,000 to 95,000 clones, with roughly nine tenths as singletons. This CDR3 has 15 residues. CDR1 and CDR2 (germline): MNHEY, SVGAGI. V shed 0 bases and J shed 6 bases, with 11 bases lying between them. V usage is TRBV6-5 and J usage is TRBJ2-2; D gene ambiguous. Sequences were derived from PBMCs, sampled around atezolizumab (anti-PD-L1) treatment. The receptor was isolated from an elderly woman with urothelial cancer. The CDR3 sequence is CASSYSGLHPGELFF. In DNA form, the CDR3 reads TGTGCCAGCAGTTACTCTGGGCTTCATCCCGGGGAGCTGTTTTTT.